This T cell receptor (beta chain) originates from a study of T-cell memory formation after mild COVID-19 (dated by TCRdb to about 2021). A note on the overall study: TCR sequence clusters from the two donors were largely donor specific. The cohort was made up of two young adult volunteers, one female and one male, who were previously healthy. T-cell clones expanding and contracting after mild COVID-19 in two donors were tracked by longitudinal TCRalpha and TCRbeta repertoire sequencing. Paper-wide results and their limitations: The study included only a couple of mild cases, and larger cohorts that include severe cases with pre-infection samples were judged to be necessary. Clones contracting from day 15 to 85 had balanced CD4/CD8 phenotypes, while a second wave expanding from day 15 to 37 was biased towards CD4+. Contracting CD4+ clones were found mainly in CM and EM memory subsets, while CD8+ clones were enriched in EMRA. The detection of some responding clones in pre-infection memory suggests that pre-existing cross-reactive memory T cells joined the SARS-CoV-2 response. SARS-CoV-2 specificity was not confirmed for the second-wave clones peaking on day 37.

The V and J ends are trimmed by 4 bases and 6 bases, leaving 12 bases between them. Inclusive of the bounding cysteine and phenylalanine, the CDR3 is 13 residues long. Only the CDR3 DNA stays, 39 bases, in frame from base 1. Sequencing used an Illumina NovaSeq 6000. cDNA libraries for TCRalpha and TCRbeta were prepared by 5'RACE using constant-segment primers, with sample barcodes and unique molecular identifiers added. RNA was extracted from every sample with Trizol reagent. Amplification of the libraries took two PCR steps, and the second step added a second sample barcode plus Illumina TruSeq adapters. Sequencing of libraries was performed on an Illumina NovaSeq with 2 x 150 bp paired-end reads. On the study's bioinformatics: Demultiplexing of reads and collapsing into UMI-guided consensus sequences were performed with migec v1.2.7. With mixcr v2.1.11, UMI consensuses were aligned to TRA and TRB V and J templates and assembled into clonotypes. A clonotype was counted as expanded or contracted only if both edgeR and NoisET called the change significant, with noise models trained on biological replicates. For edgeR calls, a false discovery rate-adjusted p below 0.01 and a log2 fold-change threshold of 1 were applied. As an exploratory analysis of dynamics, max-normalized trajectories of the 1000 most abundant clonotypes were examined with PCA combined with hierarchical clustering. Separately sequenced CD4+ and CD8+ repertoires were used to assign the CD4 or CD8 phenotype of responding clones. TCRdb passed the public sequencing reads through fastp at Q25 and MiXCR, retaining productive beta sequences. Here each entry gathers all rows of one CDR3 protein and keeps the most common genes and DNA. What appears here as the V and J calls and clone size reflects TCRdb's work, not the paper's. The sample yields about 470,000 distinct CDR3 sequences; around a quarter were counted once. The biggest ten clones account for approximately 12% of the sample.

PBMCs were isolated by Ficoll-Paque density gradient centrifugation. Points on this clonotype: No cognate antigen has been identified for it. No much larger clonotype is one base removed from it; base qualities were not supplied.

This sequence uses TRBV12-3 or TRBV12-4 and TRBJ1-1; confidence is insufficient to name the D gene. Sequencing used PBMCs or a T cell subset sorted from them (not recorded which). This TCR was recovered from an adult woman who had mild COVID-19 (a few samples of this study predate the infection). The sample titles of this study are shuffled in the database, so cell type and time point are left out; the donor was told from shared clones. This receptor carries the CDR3 CASSSTGGSEAFF. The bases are TGTGCCAGCAGTTCTACTGGAGGGTCTGAAGCTTTCTTT.